Sequencing of this TCR beta chain was carried out in a study of response to subunit inactivated influenza vaccine. Study results and limitations: Authors suggested seasonal influenza vaccinations each recruit few new T cells.

In TCRdb, the RT-PCR reads were re-called with MiXCR into one record per CDR3 protein. There are 500,000 to 650,000 distinct CDR3 sequences in the sample; roughly 8.2% occur only once, and roughly 13% lies in the top ten. This clonotype came up a few times. Its cognate antigen is unknown. There are 12 residues in the CDR3. Losses at the gene ends were 3 bases for V and 9 bases for J; bases not matched to a gene: 1. The sample in question was PBMCs from blood, obtained around 25 months after vaccination. The chain carries TRBV12-3 or TRBV12-4 and TRBJ1-2, with TRBD1 identical over 10 bases. This TCR was sampled from a man between 50 and 75 years old who received an inactivated influenza vaccine. The CDR3 DNA is TGTGCCAGCAGTTTGGGACAGGGGAGCTACACCTTC. Protein: CASSLGQGSYTF.